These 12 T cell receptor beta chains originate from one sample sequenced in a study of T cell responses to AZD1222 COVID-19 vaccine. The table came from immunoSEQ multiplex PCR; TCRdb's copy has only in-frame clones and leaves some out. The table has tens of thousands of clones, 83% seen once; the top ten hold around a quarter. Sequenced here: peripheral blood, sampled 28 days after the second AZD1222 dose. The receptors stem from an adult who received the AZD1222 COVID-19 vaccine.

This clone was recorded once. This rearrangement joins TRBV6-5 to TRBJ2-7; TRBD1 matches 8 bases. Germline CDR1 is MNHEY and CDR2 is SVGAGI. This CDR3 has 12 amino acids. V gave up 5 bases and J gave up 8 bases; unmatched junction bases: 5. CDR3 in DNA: TGTGCCAGCAGTCCCGGACAGGGCAAGCAGTACTTC. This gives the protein CASSPGQGKQYF.

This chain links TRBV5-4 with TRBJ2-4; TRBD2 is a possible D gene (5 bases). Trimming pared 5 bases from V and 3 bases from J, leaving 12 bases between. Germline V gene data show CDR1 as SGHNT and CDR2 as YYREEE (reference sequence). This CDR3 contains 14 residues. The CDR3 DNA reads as TGTGCCAGCAGTACGGAGGTGGGCAAAAACATTCAGTACTTC. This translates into CASSTEVGKNIQYF.

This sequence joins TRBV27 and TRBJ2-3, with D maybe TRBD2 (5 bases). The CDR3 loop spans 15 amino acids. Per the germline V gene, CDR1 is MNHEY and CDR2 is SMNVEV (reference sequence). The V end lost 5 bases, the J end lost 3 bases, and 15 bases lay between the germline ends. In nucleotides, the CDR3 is TGTGCCAGCAGTGGGCGGACTGCTATAACAGATACGCAGTATTTT. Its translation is CASSGRTAITDTQYF.

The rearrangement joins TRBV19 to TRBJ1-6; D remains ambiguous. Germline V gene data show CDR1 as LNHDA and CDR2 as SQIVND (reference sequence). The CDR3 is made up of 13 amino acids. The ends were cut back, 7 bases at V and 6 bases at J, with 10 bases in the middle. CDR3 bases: TGTGCCAGTACCCTATCGTTTAATTCACCCCTCCACTTT. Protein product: CASTLSFNSPLHF.

The CDR3 region has the DNA TGTGCCAGCAGCTTCAGCGTTGGGGAGCTGTTTTTT. It encodes CASSFSVGELFF. The V gene is TRBV11-2, the J gene TRBJ2-2; D unresolved. V lost 3 bases, J lost 8 bases, and 7 bases lay in between. The CDR3 is 12 residues long. Germline V gene sequence: CDR1 SGHAT, CDR2 FQNNGV. Drawing the rest from reference TRBV11-2 and TRBJ2-2, the complete variable domain is EAGVAQSPRYKIIEKRQSVAFWCNPISGHATLYWYQQILGQGPKLLIQFQNNGVVDDSQLPKDRFSAERLKGVDSTLKIQPAKLEDSAVYLCASSFSVGELFFGEGSRLTVL.

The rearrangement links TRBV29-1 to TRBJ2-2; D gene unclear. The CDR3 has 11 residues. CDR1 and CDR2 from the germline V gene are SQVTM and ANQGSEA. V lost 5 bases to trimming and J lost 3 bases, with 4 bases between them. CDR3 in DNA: TGCAGCGTTTGGGACACCGGGGAGCTGTTTTTT. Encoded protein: CSVWDTGELFF.

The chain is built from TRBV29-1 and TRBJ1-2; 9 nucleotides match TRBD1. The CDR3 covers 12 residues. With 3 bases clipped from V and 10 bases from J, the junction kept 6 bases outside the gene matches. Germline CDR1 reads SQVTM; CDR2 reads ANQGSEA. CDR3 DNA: TGCAGCGTTGATACAGGGGGCAGGGTCTACACCTTC. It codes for CSVDTGGRVYTF.

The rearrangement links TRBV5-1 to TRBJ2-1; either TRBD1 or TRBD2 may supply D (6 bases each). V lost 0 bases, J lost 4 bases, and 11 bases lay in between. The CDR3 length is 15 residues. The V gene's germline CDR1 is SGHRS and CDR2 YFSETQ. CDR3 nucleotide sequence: TGCGCCAGCAGCTTGGATCCGGGGGCATACAATGAGCAGTTCTTC. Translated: CASSLDPGAYNEQFF.

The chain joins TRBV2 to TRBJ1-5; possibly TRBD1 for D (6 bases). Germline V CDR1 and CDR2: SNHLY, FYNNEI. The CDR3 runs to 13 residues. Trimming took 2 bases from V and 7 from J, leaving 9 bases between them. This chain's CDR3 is CASSERQGQPQHF. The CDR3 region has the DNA TGTGCCAGCAGTGAACGGCAGGGGCAGCCCCAGCATTTT.

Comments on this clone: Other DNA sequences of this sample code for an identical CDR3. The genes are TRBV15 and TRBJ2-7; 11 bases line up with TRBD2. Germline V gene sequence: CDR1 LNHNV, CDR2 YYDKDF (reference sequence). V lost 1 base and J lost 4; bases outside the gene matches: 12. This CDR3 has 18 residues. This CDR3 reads CATSRAGVAGGPSYEQYF. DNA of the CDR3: TGTGCCACCAGCAGAGCAGGGGTAGCGGGAGGGCCTTCATACGAGCAGTACTTC. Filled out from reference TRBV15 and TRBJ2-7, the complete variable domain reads DAMVIQNPRYQVTQFGKPVTLSCSQTLNHNVMYWYQQKSSQAPKLLFHYYDKDFNNEADTPDNFQSRRPNTSFCFLDIRSPGLGDTAMYLCATSRAGVAGGPSYEQYFGPGTRLTVT.

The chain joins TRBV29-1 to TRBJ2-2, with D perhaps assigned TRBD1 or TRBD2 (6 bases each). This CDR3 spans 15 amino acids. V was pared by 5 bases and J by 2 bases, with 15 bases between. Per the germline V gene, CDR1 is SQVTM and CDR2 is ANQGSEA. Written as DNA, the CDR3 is TGCAGCGTTTCTTCTCGGGGGCCAAACACCGGGGAGCTGTTTTTT. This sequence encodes CSVSSRGPNTGELFF.

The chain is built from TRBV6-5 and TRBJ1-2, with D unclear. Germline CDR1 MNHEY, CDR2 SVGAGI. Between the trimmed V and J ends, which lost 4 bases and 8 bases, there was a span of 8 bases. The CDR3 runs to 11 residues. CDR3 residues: CASSWAGGYTF. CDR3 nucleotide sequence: TGTGCCAGCAGTTGGGCAGGCGGCTACACCTTC.